The entry below describes one T cell receptor beta chain. The data belong to a study of T cells expressing NK-cell markers. The CDR3 contains 15 residues. Germline V gives CDR1 LNHNV, CDR2 YYDKDF (reference sequence). Reanalyzing the 5' RACE reads, TCRdb keeps one entry per CDR3 protein, without DNA. The table lists some 500,000 distinct CDR3 sequences, with roughly 1.4% in the top ten. Sequenced: blood T cells: a sorted CD56 or NKG2C T cell subset, CD4+ or CD8+ T cells, or bulk PBMC T cells (not recorded which). The receptor comes from a woman in her forties or fifties in good health. The rearrangement uses TRBV15 and TRBJ2-1; TCRdb's D gene call, TRBD2, goes unchecked for lack of DNA. CDR3 region: CATSRDLASGSEQFF.